What follows are 24 T cell receptor beta chains derived from one specimen sequenced in a study of T cells after yellow fever vaccination (dated by TCRdb to about 2019). The sample's treatment or condition label is to be understood as: live attenuated yellow fever vaccine strain. Library construction relied on 5' RACE. The sequencer was an Illumina HiSeq 2500. TCRdb handled the public reads itself, with Q25 trimming in fastp and clone calling in MiXCR, and kept productive beta chains. Entries that share a CDR3 protein sequence are merged under the most common genes and DNA. Present in this sample are some 670,000 distinct CDR3 sequences, about 12% of which were seen just once. More than 12% of the sample goes to the ten largest clones. The sequenced sample was PBMCs, obtained on the day of the yellow fever booster vaccination. Receptors originate from a man aged 30 to 39 who received the YFV17D yellow fever vaccine.

This clonotype was seen only a few times. In DNA, the CDR3 is TGTGCCATCAGCGGGTTTGGAGCGGGGAGCTCCTACAATGAGCAGTTCTTC. As protein: CAISGFGAGSSYNEQFF. The V call is TRBV10-3, the J call TRBJ2-1, with 7 bases matching TRBD2. Germline V gives CDR1 ENHRY, CDR2 SYGVKD. The CDR3 runs to 17 residues. The V segment lost 6 bases and the J segment 0 bases; nucleotides outside the gene matches: 11.

V usage is TRBV20-1 and J usage is TRBJ2-3; D uncertain. Germline-derived CDR1 and CDR2 are DFQATT and SNEGSKA (reference sequence). The CDR3 is made up of 16 amino acids. Trimming took off 0 bases at V and 5 bases at J, with 18 bases between the two ends. The CDR3 DNA follows: TGCAGTGCTAGAGATCGACTTAGCTCAACGAGAGATACGCAGTATTTT. Its translation is CSARDRLSSTRDTQYF.

This clonotype was found a few times. V gene TRBV18 combines with J gene TRBJ2-7; 7 bases are a match to TRBD2. The germline V gene encodes CDR1 KGHSH and CDR2 LQKENI. This CDR3 is built from 15 residues. With V trimmed by 1 base and J by 6 bases, 9 bases remained unmatched. CDR3 sequence reads: CASSPLEAGVAEQYF. The CDR3 nucleotides are TGTGCCAGCTCACCACTGGAGGCGGGAGTCGCCGAGCAGTACTTC. The full variable domain, its missing parts supplied by reference TRBV18 and TRBJ2-7, is NAGVMQNPRHLVRRRGQEARLRCSPMKGHSHVYWYRQLPEEGLKFMVYLQKENIIDESGMPKERFSAEFPKEGPSILRIQQVVRGDSAAYFCASSPLEAGVAEQYFGPGTRLTVT.

This clonotype was picked up many times. The CDR3 DNA sequence: TGCGCCAGCTCTGGGAGCGGGAACACCGGGGAGCTGTTTTTT. Its protein product is CASSGSGNTGELFF. The chain has TRBV5-1 and TRBJ2-2, with D possibly matching TRBD2 (5 bases). The CDR3 loop spans 14 amino acids. V was trimmed by 7 bases and J by 1 base, leaving 11 bases between them. Germline CDR1 and CDR2: SGHRS and YFSETQ.

The V call is TRBV10-1, the J call TRBJ2-3; no definite D call. Trimming cost V 6 bases and J 0 bases, with 13 bases left between them. This CDR3 has 15 amino acids. Per the germline V gene, CDR1 is WNHNN and CDR2 is SYGVQD (reference sequence). For the CDR3, the DNA is TGCGCCAGCAGCCTAGGACGGTTTAGCACAGATACGCAGTATTTT. Protein: CASSLGRFSTDTQYF.

This clonotype showed up just a few times. The chain is built from TRBV18 and TRBJ1-2; 8 nucleotides agree with TRBD1. The CDR3 is 15 residues long. V was pared by 6 bases and J by 4 bases, with 10 bases of the junction left unmatched. Germline CDR1 and CDR2: KGHSH and LQKENI. This chain's CDR3 is CASSPGTGNIYGYTF. The DNA of the CDR3 is TGTGCCAGCTCTCCGGGGACAGGAAATATCTATGGCTACACCTTC.

In its sample, this clonotype was seen a few times. The chain employs TRBV11-1 and TRBJ2-1; 9 nucleotides agree with TRBD2. V lost 2 bases to trimming and J lost 5 bases; unmatched junction nucleotides: 7. The CDR3 has 16 amino acids. Germline CDR1 reads SGHAT; CDR2 reads FQDESV (reference sequence). CDR3 sequence (DNA): TGTGCCAGCAGCTTACATTCGACTAGCGGTAACAATGAGCAGTTCTTC. Its protein product is CASSLHSTSGNNEQFF.

This clonotype has more than one count but fewer than ten. This rearrangement joins TRBV29-1 to TRBJ2-1, with 9 bases matching TRBD1. Germline V gene data show CDR1 as SQVTM and CDR2 as ANQGSEA. The junction had 4 bases not matched to a gene; V was cut back by 7 bases and J by 3 bases. This CDR3 is built from 13 residues. As DNA, the CDR3 is TGCAGCGCCGAGGGACAGGGCTACAATGAGCAGTTCTTC. Amino acids: CSAEGQGYNEQFF.

This clonotype appeared many times. This sequence joins TRBV12-3 or TRBV12-4 and TRBJ2-1; 7 nucleotides align to TRBD2. The CDR3 is 17 amino acids. The junction had 15 bases not matched to a gene; V was cut back by 7 bases and J by 3 bases. The DNA of the CDR3 is TGTGCCAGCACAACCGCGAGACTAGCCCTCGGCTACAATGAGCAGTTCTTC. This gives the protein CASTTARLALGYNEQFF.

This clonotype has just a few counts. The chain links TRBV27 to TRBJ2-7; 11 bases map to TRBD1. The CDR3 runs 15 residues. CDR1 MNHEY and CDR2 SMNVEV come from the germline V gene (reference sequence). V was clipped by 3 bases and J by 6 bases; unmatched bases: 7. Here the CDR3 DNA reads TGTGCCAGCAGTTTGGCCAGGACAGGGGGCTCCGAGCAGTACTTC. This translates into CASSLARTGGSEQYF.

V usage is TRBV24-1 and J usage is TRBJ2-1, with D possibly being TRBD1 (5 bases). V lost 1 base and J 0 bases, leaving 9 bases between the germline ends. The CDR3 spans 16 residues. Per germline, CDR1 KGHDR and CDR2 SFDVKD. DNA of the CDR3: TGTGCCACCAGTGATTTTGGCCAGGGCTCCTACAATGAGCAGTTCTTC. Translation gives CATSDFGQGSYNEQFF.

V usage is TRBV2 and J usage is TRBJ1-2, with D unclear. V shed 10 bases and J shed 1 base, with 16 bases lying between them. This CDR3 contains 14 residues. Germline-derived CDR1 and CDR2 are SNHLY and FYNNEI. DNA for the CDR3: TGTGCCACCACCTGGACGGAGAGTAACTATGGCTACACCTTC. Residues: CATTWTESNYGYTF.

This chain uses TRBV20-1 with TRBJ2-7; 7 bases agree with TRBD2. With 6 bases clipped from V and 0 bases from J, the junction kept 8 bases outside the gene matches. In germline, CDR1 is DFQATT, CDR2 SNEGSKA (reference sequence). The CDR3 runs 14 residues. The CDR3 here is CSARWGGSSYEQYF. For the CDR3, the DNA is TGCAGTGCCCGCTGGGGCGGGAGCTCCTACGAGCAGTACTTC.

This clonotype occurred many times. V usage is TRBV5-1 and J usage is TRBJ1-1; 8 bases are a match to TRBD1. Germline CDR1 SGHRS, CDR2 YFSETQ. V shed 4 bases and J 3 bases; nucleotides not matched to a gene: 2. This CDR3 has 13 amino acids. CDR3 coding DNA: TGCGCCAGCAGCCCGACAGGGGACACTGAAGCTTTCTTT. Translation: CASSPTGDTEAFF.

The CDR3 region is CASTPPAGNRGGYEQYF. CDR3 sequence (DNA): TGTGCCAGCACCCCACCCGCAGGGAACAGGGGTGGATACGAGCAGTACTTC. The J gene is TRBJ2-7, the V gene TRBV7-2, with 7 bases lining up with TRBD1. CDR1 SGHTA and CDR2 FQGNSA come from the germline V gene. J lost 4 bases, V lost 7 bases, and 19 bases had no gene match. The CDR3 totals 17 residues.

The rearrangement uses TRBV30 and TRBJ1-2; D may be TRBD1 (6 bases). Per germline, CDR1 GTSNPN and CDR2 SVGIG (reference sequence). This CDR3 is built from 14 residues. The germline V and J ends were trimmed by 0 bases and 5 bases, with 13 bases remaining between them. The CDR3 DNA sequence: TGTGCCTGGAGTGTACAGGGAATCGATTATGGCTACACCTTC. It encodes CAWSVQGIDYGYTF.

This rearrangement joins TRBV5-1 to TRBJ2-7; D tentatively fits TRBD1 or TRBD2 (5 bases each). The CDR3 is 15 residues long. CDR1 and CDR2 from the germline V gene are SGHRS and YFSETQ. Trimming took 4 bases from V and 4 from J, leaving 18 bases between them. The CDR3 region has the DNA TGCGCCAGCAGCCTCATGGGGGACGGAAATTACGAGCAGTACTTC. This sequence encodes CASSLMGDGNYEQYF.

This clonotype was observed a handful of times. The chain has TRBV20-1 and TRBJ1-2, with TRBD1 matching 7 bases. The V gene's germline CDR1 is DFQATT and CDR2 SNEGSKA (reference sequence). V shed 4 bases, J shed 5 bases, and the junction held 10 bases outside the gene matches. The CDR3 runs to 14 residues. The CDR3 bases are TGCAGTGCTACCCAACAGGGGCTGGGATATGGCTACACCTTC. Its protein product is CSATQQGLGYGYTF.

This clonotype was seen many times. One end of the junction fails to match germline, which may point to a read error. The rearrangement links TRBV20-1 to TRBJ2-2; D gene uncertain. This CDR3 comprises 18 residues. Germline CDR1 DFQATT, CDR2 SNEGSKA (reference sequence). The CDR3 nucleotides are TGCAGTGCGAGAGGTTTATCAGGCGAGAGTACGAACACCGGGGAGCTGTTTTTT. Protein sequence: CSARGLSGESTNTGELFF.

This clonotype occurred a few times. The V gene is TRBV4-3, the J gene TRBJ2-1; possible D gene TRBD2, 7 bases. The CDR3 contains 15 residues. Trimming removed 5 bases from V and 7 bases from J, with 18 bases in between. CDR1 is LGHNA, CDR2 YSLEER, per germline. The CDR3 loop is CASSLAGAVGNEQFF. Here the CDR3 DNA reads TGCGCCAGCAGCTTGGCGGGGGCAGTAGGAAATGAGCAGTTCTTC.

The chain uses TRBV19 and TRBJ2-5; 13 nucleotides line up with TRBD2. This CDR3 has 17 residues. Germline V gives CDR1 LNHDA, CDR2 SQIVND (reference sequence). The trim removed 5 bases at V and 4 bases at J, leaving 10 bases unmatched. In nucleotides, the CDR3 is TGTGCCAGTAGTTCGATAGGACTAGCGGGAGAAGGAGAGACCCAGTACTTC. It translates to CASSSIGLAGEGETQYF.

The J gene is TRBJ2-7, the V gene TRBV5-1; 7 nucleotides align to TRBD2. V trimming: 0 bases; J trimming: 2 bases; junction bases outside the gene matches: 8. The CDR3 runs to 16 residues. CDR1 is SGHRS, CDR2 YFSETQ, per germline. The chain's CDR3 is CASSLAMSGGAYEQYF. For the CDR3, the DNA is TGCGCCAGCAGCTTGGCCATGTCGGGAGGCGCCTACGAGCAGTACTTC.

The rearrangement uses TRBV12-3 or TRBV12-4 and TRBJ1-5; TRBD1 matches at 9 bases. The CDR3 has 16 residues. V was pared by 1 base and J by 6 bases, with 7 bases of the junction left unmatched. The DNA of the CDR3 is TGTGCCAGCAGTTTAGAACCACAGGGGGCTCGTCAGCCCCAGCATTTT. Its protein is CASSLEPQGARQPQHF.

The CDR3 here is CSASTNTGELFF. The CDR3, as DNA: TGCAGTGCTAGCACGAACACCGGGGAGCTGTTTTTT. This chain links TRBV20-1 with TRBJ2-2; D ambiguous. This CDR3 has 12 residues. Germline CDR1 DFQATT, CDR2 SNEGSKA (reference sequence). V was shortened by 3 bases and J by 0 bases, with 2 bases between the two germline ends.